The 29 T cell receptor beta chains below come from one sample, sequenced in a study of Ad26.COV2.S vaccination and SARS-CoV-2 variants. Treatment described: roughly 20 received Ad26.COV2.S at low or high dose, single or two shots; about 5 received placebo; per-sample allocation not given. Sampling took place 63 days after the first vaccine or placebo injection. TCRdb's table, derived via immunoSEQ multiplex PCR, lists solely in-frame clones and lacks some. This table holds about 680,000 clones, 70% to 90% found once. The material was peripheral blood, obtained in a trial of Ad26.COV2.S vaccine versus placebo. The source is a person aged 18-65 years who received the Ad26.COV2.S COVID-19 vaccine or a placebo.

J is TRBJ2-1 and V is TRBV5-1; 12 bases fit TRBD2. V shed 4 bases, J shed 4 bases, and the junction held 12 bases outside the gene matches. Germline values: CDR1 SGHRS, CDR2 YFSETQ. The CDR3 has 18 amino acids. This CDR3 reads CASSPEGTSGSRYNEQFF. Here the CDR3 DNA reads TGCGCCAGCAGCCCGGAGGGGACTAGCGGGTCGAGGTACAATGAGCAGTTCTTC.

The V gene is TRBV2, the J gene TRBJ1-6; 9 nucleotides align to TRBD1. CDR1 and CDR2 from the germline V gene are SNHLY and FYNNEI. This CDR3 is built from 14 residues. V shed 6 bases, J shed 7 bases, and the junction held 4 bases outside the gene matches. CDR3: CASRGTGQNSPLHF. The CDR3 DNA reads as TGTGCCAGCAGGGGGACAGGGCAAAATTCACCCCTCCACTTT. Variable domain in full (rest from reference TRBV2 and TRBJ1-6): EPEVTQTPSHQVTQMGQEVILRCVPISNHLYFYWYRQILGQKVEFLVSFYNNEISEKSEIFDDQFSVERPDGSNFTLKIRSTKLEDSAMYFCASRGTGQNSPLHFGNGTRLTVT.

Here the CDR3 reads CASSQGDNQPQHF. The CDR3 DNA reads TGCGCCAGCAGCCAAGGAGATAATCAGCCCCAGCATTTT. This chain joins TRBV4-1 and TRBJ1-5, with D unresolved. CDR3 length: 13 amino acids. CDR1 and CDR2 from the germline V gene are MGHRA and YSYEKL. V was pared by 1 base and J by 4 bases, with 5 bases between.

The V and J genes are TRBV27 and TRBJ2-1, with 8 bases fitting TRBD2. The CDR3 extends over 15 amino acids. Germline lookup yields CDR1 MNHEY and CDR2 SMNVEV (reference sequence). Trimming removed 5 bases from V and 5 bases from J; junction bases left unmatched: 8. CDR3 sequence reads: CASSPTGGGNNEQFF. The CDR3 DNA sequence: TGTGCCAGCAGTCCCACCGGCGGGGGGAACAATGAGCAGTTCTTC.

The rearrangement links TRBV30 to TRBJ1-2; D not certain. This CDR3 spans 14 amino acids. Germline V gives CDR1 GTSNPN, CDR2 SVGIG (reference sequence). Between the trimmed V and J ends, which lost 0 bases and 7 bases, there was a span of 15 bases. The CDR3 loop is CAWSVLRGPSGYTF. The CDR3 region has the DNA TGTGCCTGGAGTGTACTTCGAGGGCCGAGTGGCTACACCTTC.

The gene calls are TRBV5-4 and TRBJ1-2, with 10 bases lining up with TRBD1. With 4 bases clipped from V and 5 bases from J, the junction kept 17 bases outside the gene matches. The germline V gene encodes CDR1 SGHNT and CDR2 YYREEE (reference sequence). CDR3 length: 18 amino acids. The DNA of the CDR3 is TGTGCCAGCAGCGGAACCCGGGACAGGGGTGTTTTTTTTTATGGCTACACCTTC. It codes for CASSGTRDRGVFFYGYTF.

J is TRBJ2-2 and V is TRBV3-1 (or the pseudogene TRBV3-2); D gene unclear. There are 14 residues in the CDR3. Germline V gene data show CDR1 as LGHDT and CDR2 as YNNKEL (reference sequence). Trimming cost V 4 bases and J 1 base, with 7 bases left between them. The CDR3 DNA is TGTGCCAGCAGCCGGACGGGGAACACCGGGGAGCTGTTTTTT. Encoded protein: CASSRTGNTGELFF.

This chain connects TRBV9 to TRBJ2-7; D remains ambiguous. The CDR3 has 13 residues. V lost 2 bases to trimming and J lost 2 bases, with 8 bases between them. CDR1 SGDLS and CDR2 YYNGEE come from the germline V gene. CDR3 DNA: TGTGCCAGCAGCGTTTCTCCCGCCTACGAGCAGTACTTC. It is translated as CASSVSPAYEQYF.

The chain has TRBV19 and TRBJ2-5; D gene uncertain. The CDR3 runs 13 residues. The germline V gene has CDR1 LNHDA and CDR2 SQIVND (reference sequence). The V and J ends lost 2 bases and 2 bases respectively, with 6 bases between them. This CDR3 is CASSIWVQETQYF. For the CDR3, the DNA is TGTGCCAGTAGTATATGGGTGCAAGAGACCCAGTACTTC.

V and J are TRBV3-1 (or the pseudogene TRBV3-2) and TRBJ1-1, with no clear D. Germline lookup yields CDR1 LGHDT and CDR2 YNNKEL (reference sequence). This CDR3 region has 16 residues. V lost 3 bases and J lost 5, with 19 bases in between. CDR3 amino acids: CASSHAPGSEPTEAFF. DNA for the CDR3: TGTGCCAGCAGCCACGCCCCTGGGTCTGAACCTACTGAAGCTTTCTTT.

This chain uses TRBV7-3 with TRBJ2-2, with 13 bases that match TRBD2. Germline V lookup: CDR1 SGHTA, CDR2 FQGTGA. This CDR3 is 17 amino acids long. Losses at the gene ends were 1 base for V and 2 bases for J; bases not matched to a gene: 1. In DNA form, the CDR3 reads TGTGCCAGCAGCTTAAGGGGACTAGCGGGAAACACCGGGGAGCTGTTTTTT. It translates to CASSLRGLAGNTGELFF.

This clone was counted a few times. The chain combines TRBV3-1 (or the pseudogene TRBV3-2) with TRBJ2-7; perhaps D is TRBD1 or TRBD2 (6 bases each). This CDR3 has 13 amino acids. Trimming shortened V by 4 bases and J by 6 bases, and 13 bases separated the two germline ends. Germline assignment: CDR1 LGHDT and CDR2 YNNKEL (reference sequence). The CDR3 reads CASSRLGGREQYF. The CDR3 DNA sequence: TGTGCCAGCAGCCGTCTTGGGGGGCGCGAGCAGTACTTC.

V and J are TRBV10-3 and TRBJ1-5; a possible D gene is TRBD1 (5 bases). The CDR3 loop spans 13 amino acids. In germline, CDR1 is ENHRY, CDR2 SYGVKD. Trimming removed 6 bases at V and 6 bases at J, with 12 bases between. CDR3 region: CAIRGMGGQPQHF. CDR3 bases: TGTGCCATCAGGGGGATGGGGGGTCAGCCCCAGCATTTT.

Worth noting for this clone: The sample contains more than one DNA sequence encoding this CDR3. The chain links TRBV6-1 to TRBJ1-2, with D uncertain. The CDR3 consists of 12 residues. Germline CDR1 MNHNS, CDR2 SASEGT. V lost 2 bases, J lost 4 bases, and 5 bases lay in between. CDR3 protein: CASSELTYGYTF. The CDR3 nucleotides read TGTGCCAGCAGTGAACTTACCTATGGCTACACCTTC.

The gene calls are TRBV2 and TRBJ2-5, with a tentative D call TRBD1 (6 bases). The germline gives CDR1 SNHLY, CDR2 FYNNEI. V shed 7 bases and J shed 0 bases, with 9 bases lying between them. This CDR3 comprises 13 residues. The CDR3 here is CASTRDNQETQYF. In nucleotides, the CDR3 is TGTGCCAGCACCCGGGACAACCAAGAGACCCAGTACTTC.

The rearrangement joins TRBV19 to TRBJ2-3; no firm D call. The CDR3 length is 14 residues. CDR1 LNHDA and CDR2 SQIVND come from the germline V gene (reference sequence). The V end was cut by 3 bases, the J end by 1 base, with 8 bases between. The CDR3 region is CASSIDTGTDTQYF. In nucleotides, the CDR3 is TGTGCCAGTAGTATCGACACCGGCACAGATACGCAGTATTTT.

The chain couples TRBV5-6 to TRBJ2-7; possibly TRBD1 for D (6 bases). CDR1 and CDR2 (germline): SGHDT, YYEEEE. The CDR3 loop spans 16 amino acids. The V gene lost 2 bases and the J gene lost 3 bases, with 18 bases spanning the gap. CDR3 in amino acids: CASSLPSTGPGYEQYF. In DNA, the CDR3 is TGTGCCAGCAGCTTACCCTCGACAGGACCGGGCTACGAGCAGTACTTC. Together with reference TRBV5-6 and TRBJ2-7, the CDR3 gives the full variable domain: DAGVTQSPTHLIKTRGQQVTLRCSPKSGHDTVSWYQQALGQGPQFIFQYYEEEERQRGNFPDRFSGHQFPNYSSELNVNALLLGDSALYLCASSLPSTGPGYEQYFGPGTRLTVT.

This clone was counted a single time. The V gene is TRBV2, the J gene TRBJ1-1, with 8 positions matching TRBD1. J was trimmed by 8 bases and V by 2 bases; bases with no gene match: 7. Per germline, CDR1 SNHLY and CDR2 FYNNEI. The CDR3 is 14 amino acids. This CDR3 reads CASSEYRQGTEAFF. The CDR3 nucleotides are TGTGCCAGCAGTGAATATCGACAGGGGACCGAAGCTTTCTTT. Full variable domain (missing parts from reference TRBV2 and TRBJ1-1): EPEVTQTPSHQVTQMGQEVILRCVPISNHLYFYWYRQILGQKVEFLVSFYNNEISEKSEIFDDQFSVERPDGSNFTLKIRSTKLEDSAMYFCASSEYRQGTEAFFGQGTRLTVV.

This clone was counted a few times. The chain carries TRBV7-9 and TRBJ2-7; D unresolved. The CDR3 sequence is 13 residues long. Germline V gene lookup returns CDR1 SEHNR and CDR2 FQNEAQ (reference sequence). The germline V and J ends were trimmed by 1 base and 6 bases, with 10 bases remaining between them. CDR3 protein: CASSLEPYLEQYF. Here the CDR3 DNA reads TGTGCCAGCAGCTTAGAACCTTACCTCGAGCAGTACTTC.

J is TRBJ1-1 and V is TRBV29-1; no clear D. The germline V and J ends were trimmed by 0 bases and 1 base, with 18 bases remaining between them. Per germline, CDR1 SQVTM and CDR2 ANQGSEA. The CDR3 loop spans 17 amino acids. Here the CDR3 DNA reads TGCAGCGTTGAAGATTTCGGTCGGCAGGCCCGGAACACTGAAGCTTTCTTT. It translates to CSVEDFGRQARNTEAFF.

CDR3 DNA sequence: TGTGCCAGCAGTTCAAGGGCTAGCTACACCTTC. Amino acids: CASSSRASYTF. J is TRBJ1-2 and V is TRBV6-2 or TRBV6-3; no definite D call. The CDR3 totals 11 residues. V was trimmed by 4 bases and J by 9 bases, leaving 9 bases between them. Germline CDR1 is MNHEY and CDR2 is SVGEGT.

The genes are TRBV24-1 and TRBJ1-5; D is unresolved. Deletions cut 4 bases from V and 5 bases from J, with 8 bases between. The CDR3 consists of 13 residues. Germline CDR1 and CDR2: KGHDR and SFDVKD. The DNA of the CDR3 is TGTGCCACCAGTGAAGGTGGGGATCAGCCCCAGCATTTT. This encodes CATSEGGDQPQHF.

The gene calls are TRBV27 and TRBJ2-7, with 9 bases identical to TRBD1. This CDR3 has 14 amino acids. Germline assignment: CDR1 MNHEY and CDR2 SMNVEV (reference sequence). The V and J ends lost 7 bases and 5 bases, in that order; junction bases with no gene match: 9. This chain's CDR3 is CASKPGTGSNEQYF. CDR3 nucleotide sequence: TGTGCCAGCAAACCCGGGACAGGGTCTAACGAGCAGTACTTC.

The V and J genes are TRBV6-1 and TRBJ1-5, with D unclear. CDR3 length equals 12 residues. Germline loops: CDR1 MNHNS, CDR2 SASEGT. Trimming took 2 bases from V and 11 from J, leaving 10 bases between them. The CDR3 sequence: CASSERGSAQHF. In nucleotides, the CDR3 is TGTGCCAGCAGTGAAAGAGGTTCGGCCCAGCATTTT.

The chain joins TRBV28 to TRBJ1-1; D call uncertain. V lost 6 bases and J 1 base, leaving 6 bases between the germline ends. The CDR3 loop spans 12 amino acids. The germline gives CDR1 MDHEN, CDR2 SYDVKM. CDR3 in amino acids: CASSLRNTEAFF. The CDR3 DNA reads TGTGCCAGCAGCCTCAGGAACACTGAAGCTTTCTTT. Supplemented by reference TRBV28 and TRBJ1-1, the full variable domain reads DVKVTQSSRYLVKRTGEKVFLECVQDMDHENMFWYRQDPGLGLRLIYFSYDVKMKEKGDIPEGYSVSREKKERFSLILESASTNQTSMYLCASSLRNTEAFFGQGTRLTVV.

J is TRBJ1-1 and V is TRBV3-1 (or the pseudogene TRBV3-2); 9 bases align to TRBD1. Germline V lookup: CDR1 LGHDT, CDR2 YNNKEL (reference sequence). J was trimmed by 7 bases and V by 1 base; bases with no gene match: 7. This CDR3 has 15 residues. The CDR3 DNA follows: TGTGCCAGCAGCCAAGCCGGGACAGGGTCGCGTGAAGCTTTCTTT. Amino acid sequence: CASSQAGTGSREAFF.

The chain joins TRBV5-4 to TRBJ2-3, with 12 positions matching TRBD2. The CDR3 has 12 amino acids. Losses at the gene ends were 3 bases for V and 14 bases for J; bases not matched to a gene: 4. Germline-derived CDR1 and CDR2 are SGHNT and YYREEE (reference sequence). Written as DNA, the CDR3 is TGTGCCAGCAGCTCGGGACTAGCGGGTTTGTATTTT. Protein product: CASSSGLAGLYF.

V gene TRBV10-1 combines with J gene TRBJ2-7, with D perhaps matching TRBD1 or TRBD2 (6 bases each). V lost 4 bases, J lost 1 base, and 26 bases lay in between. The CDR3 runs to 19 residues. CDR1 is WNHNN, CDR2 SYGVQD, per germline (reference sequence). CDR3 residues: CASSAGTFGVADLSYEQYF. CDR3 DNA sequence: TGCGCCAGCAGTGCCGGGACATTTGGGGTAGCGGATCTTTCCTACGAGCAGTACTTC.

The chain uses TRBV5-1 and TRBJ1-4; no firm D call. The CDR3 spans 15 residues. Between the trimmed V and J ends, which lost 5 bases and 7 bases, there was a span of 18 bases. Germline CDR1 SGHRS, CDR2 YFSETQ. CDR3 amino acids: CASSIDGLMGEKLFF. The CDR3 nucleotides read TGCGCCAGCAGTATAGACGGACTAATGGGTGAAAAACTGTTTTTT.